These 20 T cell receptor beta chains came from one sample sequenced in a study of blood T cell repertoires in COVID-19. Clones were read by immunoSEQ multiplex PCR, and TCRdb kept only the in-frame ones, dropping some. The sample comprises a few hundred thousand clones, around nine tenths of which are singletons, and 1% rests with the top ten. The specimen was peripheral blood. These receptors originate from a man aged 45 to 65 with active or convalescent COVID-19.

The rearrangement joins TRBV6-6 to TRBJ1-2, with 10 bases identical to TRBD1. The CDR3 covers 14 residues. Trimming took 5 bases from V and 9 from J; bases not matched to a gene: 9. Germline V CDR1 and CDR2: MNHNY, SVGAGI (reference sequence). Here the CDR3 DNA reads TGTGCCAGCAGTGCCGGGACAGGGGAAAGTAGCTACACCTTC. Its translation: CASSAGTGESSYTF.

The V call is TRBV30, the J call TRBJ1-4; D is ambiguous. From germline, CDR1 is GTSNPN and CDR2 SVGIG (reference sequence). The CDR3 runs 15 residues. Trimming left V 4 bases short and J 1 base short, with 13 bases between. For the CDR3, the DNA is TGTGCCTGGACCGGGATGGGCGGAACTAATGAAAAACTGTTTTTT. Amino acids: CAWTGMGGTNEKLFF.

The chain links TRBV6-5 to TRBJ2-7, with 7 bases identical to TRBD2. Germline assignment: CDR1 MNHEY and CDR2 SVGAGI. The CDR3 length is 14 residues. J lost 3 bases, V lost 7 bases, and 9 bases had no gene match. In DNA form, the CDR3 reads TGTGCCAGCACCCCAGGCAGGGAGGGCTACGAGCAGTACTTC. Translated: CASTPGREGYEQYF.

The genes are TRBV7-9 and TRBJ2-3; no clear D. Germline CDR1 SEHNR, CDR2 FQNEAQ (reference sequence). Trimming removed 1 base at V and 4 bases at J, with 6 bases between. There are 13 residues in the CDR3. DNA for the CDR3: TGTGCCAGCAGCTTAGACAGCCCAGATACGCAGTATTTT. Encoded protein: CASSLDSPDTQYF.

The chain uses TRBV5-6 and TRBJ1-2; D call uncertain. The CDR3 runs 13 residues. Germline lookup yields CDR1 SGHDT and CDR2 YYEEEE. Trimming stripped 6 bases from V and 4 bases from J, with 13 bases between. The CDR3 DNA reads TGTGCCAGCACCGTCCCAACTACCTATGGCTACACCTTC. This encodes CASTVPTTYGYTF.

The chain combines TRBV28 with TRBJ2-7, with D unresolved. Per the germline V gene, CDR1 is MDHEN and CDR2 is SYDVKM. Trimming took 4 bases from V and 2 from J, leaving 15 bases between them. The CDR3 has 15 residues. CDR3 sequence: CASSSIRVVTYEQYF. The CDR3 coding sequence is TGTGCCAGCAGTTCGATTCGGGTTGTCACCTACGAGCAGTACTTC.

This clone was recorded once. J is TRBJ2-3 and V is TRBV28; D remains unclear. The germline CDR1 and CDR2 sequences are MDHEN and SYDVKM. CDR3 length: 14 residues. Trimming removed 3 bases at V and 2 bases at J, with 9 bases between. The CDR3 sequence: CASSFRRFTDTQYF. CDR3 nucleotide sequence: TGTGCCAGCAGTTTTCGGCGGTTCACAGATACGCAGTATTTT.

The J gene is TRBJ2-3, the V gene TRBV6-5; D is unclear. This CDR3 is 14 amino acids long. Germline values: CDR1 MNHEY, CDR2 SVGAGI. V lost 3 bases and J lost 0, with 7 bases in between. The DNA of the CDR3 is TGTGCCAGCAGTTATCAGACTAGCACAGATACGCAGTATTTT. Protein sequence: CASSYQTSTDTQYF.

The chain uses TRBV18 and TRBJ2-7; D possibly corresponds to TRBD1 (6 bases). This CDR3 contains 14 residues. Germline loops: CDR1 KGHSH, CDR2 LQKENI. Trimming stripped 5 bases from V and 2 bases from J, with 13 bases between. The CDR3 sequence: CASSAGTTTYEQYF. The CDR3, as DNA: TGTGCCAGCTCAGCAGGGACAACGACCTACGAGCAGTACTTC. Full variable domain (remainder filled in from reference TRBV18 and TRBJ2-7): NAGVMQNPRHLVRRRGQEARLRCSPMKGHSHVYWYRQLPEEGLKFMVYLQKENIIDESGMPKERFSAEFPKEGPSILRIQQVVRGDSAAYFCASSAGTTTYEQYFGPGTRLTVT.

V is TRBV21-1 and J is TRBJ1-3; the table's D call, TRBD1, was not checked against the DNA. TRBV21-1 is noted as a pseudogene. The CDR3 sequence is 15 residues long. This chain's CDR3 is CASILARGSGNTIYF. The CDR3 DNA follows: TGTGCCAGCATCCTGGCTAGGGGGTCGGGAAACACCATATATTTT.

The rearrangement links TRBV7-2 to TRBJ2-3; 7 nucleotides match TRBD2. Germline V gives CDR1 SGHTA, CDR2 FQGNSA. V lost 6 bases and J lost 2; bases outside the gene matches: 11. This CDR3 contains 16 residues. This CDR3 is CASRKGVSGYTDTQYF. The CDR3 DNA is TGTGCCAGCAGGAAGGGCGTTAGCGGGTACACAGATACGCAGTATTTT.

CDR3 nucleotides: TGTGCCAGCAGCTTGCATCAGGGGCCTCAATCACCCCTCCACTTT. Its protein is CASSLHQGPQSPLHF. The chain uses TRBV7-2 and TRBJ1-6; D may be TRBD1 (6 bases). V lost 3 bases, J lost 10 bases, and 16 bases lay in between. This CDR3 is built from 15 residues. CDR1 and CDR2 (germline): SGHTA, FQGNSA.

V gene TRBV30 combines with J gene TRBJ1-4; D is ambiguous. V was clipped by 1 base and J by 2 bases, with 8 bases between them. CDR3 length: 14 residues. Germline-derived CDR1 and CDR2 are GTSNPN and SVGIG (reference sequence). Here the CDR3 reads CAWSDVVTNEKLFF. The DNA for the CDR3 is TGTGCCTGGAGTGATGTAGTTACTAATGAAAAACTGTTTTTT.

This sequence joins TRBV4-1 and TRBJ1-6; TRBD1 agrees at 7 bases. V lost 0 bases to trimming and J lost 2 bases; unmatched junction nucleotides: 13. This CDR3 is 20 amino acids long. Per germline, CDR1 MGHRA and CDR2 YSYEKL. The CDR3 reads CASSQDPGQSRLPYNSPLHF. CDR3 in DNA: TGCGCCAGCAGCCAAGATCCGGGACAGTCGAGGTTGCCCTATAATTCACCCCTCCACTTT.

The chain combines TRBV5-1 with TRBJ2-2, with 9 bases aligning to TRBD1. This CDR3 is 17 amino acids long. Unmatched junction bases numbered 7, after V lost 0 bases and J lost 4 bases. Germline CDR1 and CDR2: SGHRS and YFSETQ. The CDR3, as DNA: TGCGCCAGCAGCTTGGACGGACAGGGGACCGCCACCGGGGAGCTGTTTTTT. Amino acid sequence: CASSLDGQGTATGELFF. Looking up the rest from reference TRBV5-1 and TRBJ2-2 gives the full variable domain: KAGVTQTPRYLIKTRGQQVTLSCSPISGHRSVSWYQQTPGQGLQFLFEYFSETQRNKGNFPGRFSGRQFSNSRSEMNVSTLELGDSALYLCASSLDGQGTATGELFFGEGSRLTVL.

The chain's CDR3 is CASKSSGRSGELFF. In nucleotides, the CDR3 is TGTGCCAGCAAATCTAGCGGCCGTTCCGGGGAGCTGTTTTTT. This sequence joins TRBV6-5 and TRBJ2-2, with 7 bases fitting TRBD2. V was clipped by 7 bases and J by 6 bases; unmatched bases: 8. Germline lookup yields CDR1 MNHEY and CDR2 SVGAGI. This CDR3 is built from 14 residues.

The V gene is TRBV4-2, the J gene TRBJ2-1; 7 bases are shared with TRBD2. CDR1 LGHNA and CDR2 YNFKEQ come from the germline V gene. The CDR3 extends over 17 amino acids. J lost 2 bases, V lost 1 base, and 8 bases had no gene match. The CDR3 DNA sequence: TGTGCCAGCAGCCAAGTTAGCAGCGGGATCACCTACAATGAGCAGTTCTTC. It specifies CASSQVSSGITYNEQFF.

This chain links TRBV3-1 (or the pseudogene TRBV3-2) with TRBJ2-5; TRBD2 aligns across 7 bases. Germline CDR1 reads LGHDT; CDR2 reads YNNKEL (reference sequence). V dropped 4 bases and J dropped 5; count of bases not matched to a gene: 7. The CDR3 is made up of 14 amino acids. CDR3 sequence (DNA): TGTGCCAGCAGCCTTAAGGGGAGGGACGAGACCCAGTACTTC. Translation gives CASSLKGRDETQYF.

In the case of this clone: Other DNA sequences in the sample encode the same CDR3. The chain carries TRBV5-1 and TRBJ1-1; the match to TRBD1 covers 7 bases. The CDR3 has 14 amino acids. CDR1 is SGHRS, CDR2 YFSETQ, per germline. V lost 1 base to trimming and J lost 1 base; unmatched junction nucleotides: 1. The CDR3 region is CASSLRTGNTEAFF. CDR3 bases: TGCGCCAGCAGCTTGAGGACAGGGAACACTGAAGCTTTCTTT.

J is TRBJ2-5 and V is TRBV19; 8 bases align to TRBD2. After removal of 7 bases from V and 6 bases from J, the junction contained 13 bases not matched to a gene. CDR1 and CDR2 (germline): LNHDA, SQIVND (reference sequence). CDR3 length: 15 residues. The CDR3 here is CASTPVAGGHQTQYF. CDR3 in DNA: TGTGCCAGTACCCCGGTGGCGGGGGGCCATCAGACCCAGTACTTC.